Listed here is a single T cell receptor beta chain. There is no known antigen for this receptor. No much larger clonotype is one base removed from it; base qualities were not supplied. The sample is drawn from a study of PD-L1 blockade in urothelial cancer (dated by TCRdb to the late 2010s). Notes on the research overall: Every patient began therapy in the mid-2010s and was given atezolizumab 1,200 mg intravenously every 3 weeks. About nine tenths of the roughly 29 patients were identified as males with urothelial cancer of bladder origin, and a prior smoking history was reported by 18 of 29 patients. Patients had an ECOG performance status of 0 or 1 and had received between 0 and 3 prior chemotherapy regimens. Blood samples were analyzed 3 weeks after the start of treatment (second dose) and 6 weeks after the start of treatment. Blood samples yielded a median of around 150,000 T cells and more than 80,000 unique TCRs, with median clonality 0.080. An exploratory multi-omic analysis was conducted of the somatic, immune and clinical correlates of response to PD-L1 blockade with atezolizumab in urothelial cancer. Pretreatment tumor samples, along with matched peripheral blood collected serially before and after atezolizumab treatment, underwent TCR sequencing. Progression-free survival longer than 6 months counted as durable clinical benefit, and TCR features were additionally tested against both progression-free and overall survival. In the same patients who had TCR sequencing, pretreatment tumors also underwent whole exome sequencing and RNA sequencing. Durable clinical benefit was achieved by nine patients but not by the remaining 20. Around 30 patients had pretreatment blood TCR-seq, about 25 had at least one posttreatment blood collection, and about 25 had tumor TCR-seq. The research as a whole found: A pretreatment peripheral blood TCR clonality below the median was linked to improved progression-free and overall survival. Because the sample size was small (n ≈ 28) and many of the analyses were exploratory, the results are meant to be hypothesis-generating. Patients with durable benefit showed greater expansion of tumor-associated TCR clones in peripheral blood 3 weeks after starting treatment (n of about 20, p = 0.022).

Read against the paper, the sample's time point label means: peripheral blood 6 weeks after treatment start. A total of some 30 patients with locally advanced or metastatic urothelial carcinoma, treated at Memorial Sloan Kettering on a trial protocol, made up the cohort. Peripheral blood mononuclear cells were collected pretreatment and during treatment, with between 1 and 8 total time points obtained per patient. The Qiagen DNeasy Blood extraction kit was used to purify genomic DNA from total PBMCs and from tumor samples. PBMCs were collected pretreatment and during treatment, and were isolated and stored as previously described. To estimate absolute template abundance from read counts, synthetic TCR analog templates were spiked into each PCR. Using the immunoSEQ assay, TCRbeta CDR3 regions were amplified from genomic DNA with bias-controlled V and J gene primers. Sequencing of rearranged TCRbeta segments was performed at approximately 20X coverage. The original methods were these. Sequencing errors were corrected by clustering and CDR3s were annotated against IMGT to assign V, D and J genes. Downstream analyses used only productive TCRbeta rearrangements, leaving out any out-of-frame or stop-codon sequences. Clonality was calculated as one minus the Shannon entropy normalized by the log of the number of unique productive sequences. Fisher's exact test with Benjamini-Hochberg correction, using a cutoff of adjusted p below 0.01, was how clones that differed between time points or between blood and tumor were identified. This immuneACCESS table, as held by TCRdb, lists in-frame sequences with V and J called but not all clones. Of the missing ones, under half trace to an unresolved V gene in checked studies; the others have no known cause. The V and J calls and clone size come from that table; D and trimming were worked out from the DNA. Present in this sample are some 110,000 clones, about 89% of which were seen just once. The ten largest clones add up to around 1.7% of the sample.

The sequence was obtained from a man between 60 and 75 years old with urothelial cancer. The specimen was PBMCs, collected around atezolizumab (anti-PD-L1) treatment.

The encoded CDR3 is CASSLQTGTGHNYGYTF. Read as DNA, the sequence is TGCGCCAGCAGCTTGCAAACGGGAACGGGACATAACTATGGCTACACCTTC. In this chain, TRBV5-1 is recombined with TRBJ1-2, and the D gene may be TRBD1, 6 bases matching. Measured from the cysteine to the phenylalanine, the CDR3 is 17 residues long. The DNA shown is the 51-base CDR3, in frame from base 1. V is reduced by 1 base and J by 1 base, leaving a spacing of 17 bases between them. CDR1 and CDR2, looked up from the germline V gene, are SGHRS and YFSETQ.